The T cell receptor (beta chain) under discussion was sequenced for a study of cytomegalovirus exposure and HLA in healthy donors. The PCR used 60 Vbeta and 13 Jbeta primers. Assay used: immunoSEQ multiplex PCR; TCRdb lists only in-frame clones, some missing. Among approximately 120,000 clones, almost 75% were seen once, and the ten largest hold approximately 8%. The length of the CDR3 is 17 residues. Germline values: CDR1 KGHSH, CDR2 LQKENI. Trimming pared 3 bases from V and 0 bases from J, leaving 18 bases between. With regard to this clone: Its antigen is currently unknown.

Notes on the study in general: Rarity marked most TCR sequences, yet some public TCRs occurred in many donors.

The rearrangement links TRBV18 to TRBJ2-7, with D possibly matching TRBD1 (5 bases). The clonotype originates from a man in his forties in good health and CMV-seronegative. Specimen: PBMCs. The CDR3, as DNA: TGTGCCAGCTCACCTGCCCCTCAGGGTTACGGCTCCTACGAGCAGTACTTC. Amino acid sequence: CASSPAPQGYGSYEQYF. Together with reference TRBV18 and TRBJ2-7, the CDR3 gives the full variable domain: NAGVMQNPRHLVRRRGQEARLRCSPMKGHSHVYWYRQLPEEGLKFMVYLQKENIIDESGMPKERFSAEFPKEGPSILRIQQVVRGDSAAYFCASSPAPQGYGSYEQYFGPGTRLTVT.